This T cell receptor (beta chain) derives from a study of identical twins' blood T cells. TCR cDNA libraries were made from RNA using a previously described, modified protocol. TCRdb called the 5' RACE reads again in MiXCR, with one record for every CDR3 protein. The repertoire holds roughly 380,000 distinct CDR3 sequences, with more than 25% as singletons. The clonotype originates from a woman between 18 and 50 years old in good health. The sequenced sample consisted of PBMCs.

The CDR3 here is CSAGRIEAFF. In DNA, the CDR3 is TGCAGCGCCGGACGGATTGAAGCTTTCTTT. V gene TRBV29-1 combines with J gene TRBJ1-1; D is ambiguous. Between the trimmed V and J ends, which lost 7 bases and 7 bases, there was a span of 10 bases. The CDR3 loop spans 10 amino acids. From germline, CDR1 is SQVTM and CDR2 ANQGSEA. Complete variable domain (other parts from reference TRBV29-1 and TRBJ1-1): SAVISQKPSRDICQRGTSLTIQCQVDSQVTMMFWYRQQPGQSLTLIATANQGSEATYESGFVIDKFPISRPNLTFSTLTVSNMSPEDSSIYLCSAGRIEAFFGQGTRLTVV.